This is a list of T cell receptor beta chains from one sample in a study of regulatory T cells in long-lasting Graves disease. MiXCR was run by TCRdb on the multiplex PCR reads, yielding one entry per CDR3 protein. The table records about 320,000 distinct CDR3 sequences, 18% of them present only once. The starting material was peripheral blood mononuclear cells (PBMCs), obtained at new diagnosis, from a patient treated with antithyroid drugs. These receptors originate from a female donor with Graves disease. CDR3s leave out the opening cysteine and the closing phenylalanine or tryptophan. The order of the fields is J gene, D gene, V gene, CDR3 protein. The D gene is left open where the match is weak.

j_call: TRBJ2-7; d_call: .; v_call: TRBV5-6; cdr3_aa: ASSQSSKQY
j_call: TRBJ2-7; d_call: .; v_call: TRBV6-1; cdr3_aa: ASANRGETKRGQY
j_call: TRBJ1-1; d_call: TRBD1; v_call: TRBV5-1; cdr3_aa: ASSSGQGEAF
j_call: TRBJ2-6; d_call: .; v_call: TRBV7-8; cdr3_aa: ASSLGQAGANVLT
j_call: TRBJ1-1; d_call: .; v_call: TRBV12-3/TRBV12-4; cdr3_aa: ASSFMGANTESF
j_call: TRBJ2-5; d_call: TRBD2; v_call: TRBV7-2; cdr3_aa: ASRPSGGRQETQY
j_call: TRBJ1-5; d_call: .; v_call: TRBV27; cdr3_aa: ASNMFPPTGNQAYSNQPQH
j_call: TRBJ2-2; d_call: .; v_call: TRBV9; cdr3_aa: ASSVSGELF
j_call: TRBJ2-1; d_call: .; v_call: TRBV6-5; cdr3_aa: ASSYGGIGNEQF
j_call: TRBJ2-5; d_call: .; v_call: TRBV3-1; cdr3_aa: ASSQDDRRETQY
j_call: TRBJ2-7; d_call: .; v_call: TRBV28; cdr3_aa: ASSPPEGDWQYEQY
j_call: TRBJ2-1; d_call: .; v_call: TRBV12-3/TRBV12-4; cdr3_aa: ASSRHQGGQLEQF
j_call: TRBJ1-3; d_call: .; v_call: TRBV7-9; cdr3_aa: ASSCLTVVPGPGNTIY
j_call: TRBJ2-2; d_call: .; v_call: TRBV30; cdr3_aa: AWSDTGELF
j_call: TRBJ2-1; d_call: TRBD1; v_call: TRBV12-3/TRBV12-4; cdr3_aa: ASSHTLGTGGNEQF
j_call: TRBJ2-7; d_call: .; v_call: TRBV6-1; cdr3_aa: ASSLNSPHEQY
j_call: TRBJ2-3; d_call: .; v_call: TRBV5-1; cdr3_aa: ASSPRRTDTQY
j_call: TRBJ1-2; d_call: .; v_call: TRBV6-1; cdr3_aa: ASSHRVENGYT
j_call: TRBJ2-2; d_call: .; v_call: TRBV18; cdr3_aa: ASSPPGGLNTGGLF
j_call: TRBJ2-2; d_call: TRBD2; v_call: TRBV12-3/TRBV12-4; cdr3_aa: ASRIGLSGIANTGELF
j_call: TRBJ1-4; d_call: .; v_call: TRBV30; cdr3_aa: AWSSLFIEKLF
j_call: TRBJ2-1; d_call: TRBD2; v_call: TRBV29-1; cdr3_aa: SVEGPGGYYNEQF
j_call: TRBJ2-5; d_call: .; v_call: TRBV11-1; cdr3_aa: ASSAARGLQETQY
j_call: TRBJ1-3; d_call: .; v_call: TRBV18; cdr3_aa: ASSPGNGNTIY
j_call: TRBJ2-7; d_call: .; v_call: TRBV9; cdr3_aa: ASSEGTPPTYEQY
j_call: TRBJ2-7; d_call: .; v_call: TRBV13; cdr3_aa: ASSSRAEDSRLSY
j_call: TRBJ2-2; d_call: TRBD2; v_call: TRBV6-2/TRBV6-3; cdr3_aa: ASSSWRERNTGELF
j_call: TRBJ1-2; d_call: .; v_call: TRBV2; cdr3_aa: ASSATGYT
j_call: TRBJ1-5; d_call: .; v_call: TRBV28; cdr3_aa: ASRRGGTKYQPQH
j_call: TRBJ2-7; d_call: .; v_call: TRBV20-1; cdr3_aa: SVGSYEQY
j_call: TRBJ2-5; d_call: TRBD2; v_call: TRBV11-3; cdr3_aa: ASSSLAGQETQY
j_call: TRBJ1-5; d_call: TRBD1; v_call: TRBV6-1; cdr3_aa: ASSDTGGGNQPQH
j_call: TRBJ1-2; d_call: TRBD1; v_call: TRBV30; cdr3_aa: AWSVPSGGGYT
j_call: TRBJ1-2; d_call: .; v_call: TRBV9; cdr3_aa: ASSPRNYGYT
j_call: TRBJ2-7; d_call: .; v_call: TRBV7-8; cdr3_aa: ASSLGLREQY